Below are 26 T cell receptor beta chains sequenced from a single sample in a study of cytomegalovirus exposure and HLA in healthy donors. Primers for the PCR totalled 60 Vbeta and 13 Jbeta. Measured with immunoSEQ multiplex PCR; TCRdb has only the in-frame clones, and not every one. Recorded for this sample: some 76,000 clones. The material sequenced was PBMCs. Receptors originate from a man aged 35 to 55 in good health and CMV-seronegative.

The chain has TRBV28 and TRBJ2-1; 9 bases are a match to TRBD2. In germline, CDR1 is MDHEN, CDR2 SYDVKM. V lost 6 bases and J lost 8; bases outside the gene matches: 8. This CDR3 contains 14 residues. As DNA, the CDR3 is TGTGCCAGCAGAGGTAGGCGGGAGGGCCATGAGCAGTTCTTC. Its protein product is CASRGRREGHEQFF.

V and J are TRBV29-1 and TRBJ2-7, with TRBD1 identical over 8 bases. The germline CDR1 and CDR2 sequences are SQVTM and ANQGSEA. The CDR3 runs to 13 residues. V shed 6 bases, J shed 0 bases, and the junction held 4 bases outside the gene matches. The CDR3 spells CSVTDRDSYEQYF. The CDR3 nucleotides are TGCAGCGTAACGGACAGGGACTCCTACGAGCAGTACTTC.

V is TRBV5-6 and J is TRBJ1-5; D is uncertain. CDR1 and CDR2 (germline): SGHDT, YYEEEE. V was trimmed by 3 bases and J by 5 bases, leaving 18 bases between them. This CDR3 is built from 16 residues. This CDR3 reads CASSSTRGSRDQPQHF. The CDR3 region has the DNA TGTGCCAGCAGCTCCACTCGGGGTTCTCGGGATCAGCCCCAGCATTTT.

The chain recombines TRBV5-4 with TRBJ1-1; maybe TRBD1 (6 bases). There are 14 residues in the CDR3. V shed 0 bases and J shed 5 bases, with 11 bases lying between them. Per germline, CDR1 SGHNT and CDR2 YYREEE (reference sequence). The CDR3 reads CASSLEAGETEAFF. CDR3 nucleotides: TGTGCCAGCAGCTTGGAGGCAGGGGAAACTGAAGCTTTCTTT.

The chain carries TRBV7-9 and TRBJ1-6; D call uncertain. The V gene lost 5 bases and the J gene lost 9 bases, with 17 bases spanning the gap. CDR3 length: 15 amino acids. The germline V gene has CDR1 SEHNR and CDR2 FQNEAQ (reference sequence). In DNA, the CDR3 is TGTGCCAGCAGCGGAGGTGGAGGCATTGGTTCACCCCTCCACTTT. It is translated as CASSGGGGIGSPLHF.

CDR3: CASSRGTGSSYEQYF. The CDR3 DNA is TGTGCCAGCAGTAGAGGGACAGGGAGCTCCTACGAGCAGTACTTC. The chain uses TRBV6-5 and TRBJ2-7, with TRBD1 identical over 9 bases. The CDR3 covers 15 residues. CDR1 is MNHEY, CDR2 SVGAGI, per germline. J was trimmed by 0 bases and V by 5 bases; bases with no gene match: 5.

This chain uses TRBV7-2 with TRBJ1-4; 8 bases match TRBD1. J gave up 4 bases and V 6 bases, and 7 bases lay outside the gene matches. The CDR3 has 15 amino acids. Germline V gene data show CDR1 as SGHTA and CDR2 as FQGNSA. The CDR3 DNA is TGTGCCAGCAGACCAGGGGGCAGGGGTAATGAAAAACTGTTTTTT. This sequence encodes CASRPGGRGNEKLFF.

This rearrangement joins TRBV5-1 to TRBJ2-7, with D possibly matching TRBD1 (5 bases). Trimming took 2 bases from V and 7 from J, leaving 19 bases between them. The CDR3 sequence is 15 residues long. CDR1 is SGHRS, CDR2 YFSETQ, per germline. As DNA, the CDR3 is TGCGCCAGCAGCTTTGGGGCACACCAACCTGGGGAGCAGTACTTC. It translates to CASSFGAHQPGEQYF.

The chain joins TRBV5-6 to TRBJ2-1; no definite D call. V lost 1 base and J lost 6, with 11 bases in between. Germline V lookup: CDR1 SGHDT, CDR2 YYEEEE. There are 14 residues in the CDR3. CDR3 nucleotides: TGTGCCAGCAGCTTGAGGCCGGGTGGCAATGAGCAGTTCTTC. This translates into CASSLRPGGNEQFF.

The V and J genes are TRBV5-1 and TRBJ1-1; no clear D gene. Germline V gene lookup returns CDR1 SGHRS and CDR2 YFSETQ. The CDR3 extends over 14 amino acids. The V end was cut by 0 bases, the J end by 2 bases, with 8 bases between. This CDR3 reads CASSLEPENTEAFF. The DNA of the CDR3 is TGCGCCAGCAGCTTGGAACCAGAAAACACTGAAGCTTTCTTT.

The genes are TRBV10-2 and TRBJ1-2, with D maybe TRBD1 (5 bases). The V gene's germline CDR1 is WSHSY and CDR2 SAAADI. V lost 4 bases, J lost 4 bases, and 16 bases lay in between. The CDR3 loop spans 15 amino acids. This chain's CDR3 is CASSVGDANLYGYTF. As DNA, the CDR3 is TGCGCCAGCAGTGTAGGGGATGCAAATCTCTATGGCTACACCTTC.

The CDR3 region is CASNLLAGGITDTQYF. DNA of the CDR3: TGTGCCAGCAACCTACTAGCGGGGGGGATCACAGATACGCAGTATTTT. The V call is TRBV5-6, the J call TRBJ2-3, with 13 bases fitting TRBD2. Germline CDR1 reads SGHDT; CDR2 reads YYEEEE. This CDR3 has 16 amino acids. Trimming took 6 bases from V and 2 from J; bases not matched to a gene: 6.

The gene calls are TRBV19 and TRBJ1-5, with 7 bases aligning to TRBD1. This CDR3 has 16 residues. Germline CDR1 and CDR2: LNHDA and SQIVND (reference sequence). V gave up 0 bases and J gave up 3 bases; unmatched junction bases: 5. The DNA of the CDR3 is TGTGCCAGTAGTATAGATAGGAGGGGGCTCAATCAGCCCCAGCATTTT. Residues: CASSIDRRGLNQPQHF.

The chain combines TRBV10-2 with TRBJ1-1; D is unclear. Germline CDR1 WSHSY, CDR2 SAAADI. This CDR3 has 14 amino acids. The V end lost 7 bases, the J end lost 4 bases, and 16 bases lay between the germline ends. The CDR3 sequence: CASTASPPGTEAFF. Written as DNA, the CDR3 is TGCGCCAGCACCGCGTCCCCCCCGGGCACTGAAGCTTTCTTT.

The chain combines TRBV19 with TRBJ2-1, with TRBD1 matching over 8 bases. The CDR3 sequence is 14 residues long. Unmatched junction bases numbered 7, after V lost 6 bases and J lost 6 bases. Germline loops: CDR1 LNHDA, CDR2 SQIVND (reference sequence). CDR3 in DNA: TGTGCCAGTAGCGTGGACAGGGTCTCCAATGAGCAGTTCTTC. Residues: CASSVDRVSNEQFF.

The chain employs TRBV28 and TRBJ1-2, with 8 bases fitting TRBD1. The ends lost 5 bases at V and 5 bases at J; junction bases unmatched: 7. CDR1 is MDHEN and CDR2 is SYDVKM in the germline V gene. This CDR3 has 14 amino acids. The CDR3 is CASSPTTGVYGYTF. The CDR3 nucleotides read TGTGCCAGCAGTCCGACGACAGGGGTGTATGGCTACACCTTC.

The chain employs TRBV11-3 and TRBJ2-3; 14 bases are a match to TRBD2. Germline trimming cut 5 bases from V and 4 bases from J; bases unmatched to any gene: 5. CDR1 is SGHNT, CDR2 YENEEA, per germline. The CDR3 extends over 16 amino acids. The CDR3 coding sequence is TGTGCCAGCAGCCCGAGGACTAGCGGGAGGTCAGATACGCAGTATTTT. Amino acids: CASSPRTSGRSDTQYF.

The CDR3 DNA is TGTGCCATCAGCGAACCGGGACTAGAAGAGTTCTTC. This encodes CAISEPGLEEFF. J is TRBJ2-1 and V is TRBV10-3; 8 bases are a match to TRBD2. With 6 bases clipped from V and 14 bases from J, the junction kept 9 bases outside the gene matches. The CDR3 covers 12 residues. Germline loops: CDR1 ENHRY, CDR2 SYGVKD.

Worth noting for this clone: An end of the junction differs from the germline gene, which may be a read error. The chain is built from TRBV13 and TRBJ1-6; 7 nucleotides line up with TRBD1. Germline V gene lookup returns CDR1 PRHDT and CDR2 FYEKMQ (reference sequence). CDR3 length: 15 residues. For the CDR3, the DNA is TGTGCCAGCAGCGTAGGGGGCCGCTATAATTCACCCCTCCACTTT. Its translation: CASSVGGRYNSPLHF.

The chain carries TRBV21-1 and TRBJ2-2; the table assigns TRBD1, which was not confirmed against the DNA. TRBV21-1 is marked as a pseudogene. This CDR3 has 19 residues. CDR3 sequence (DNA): TGTGCCAGCACTAACTGCCAATGTAAGGACAGGGTAGATCCCGGGGAGCTGTTTTTT. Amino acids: CASTNCQCKDRVDPGELFF.

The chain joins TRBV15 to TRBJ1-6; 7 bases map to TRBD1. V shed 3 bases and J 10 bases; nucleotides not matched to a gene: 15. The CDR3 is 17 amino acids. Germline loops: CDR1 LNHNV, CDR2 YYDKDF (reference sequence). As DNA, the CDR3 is TGTGCCACCAGCAGTGAACCACAGGGGAGAGAGGGATCACCCCTCCACTTT. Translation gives CATSSEPQGREGSPLHF.

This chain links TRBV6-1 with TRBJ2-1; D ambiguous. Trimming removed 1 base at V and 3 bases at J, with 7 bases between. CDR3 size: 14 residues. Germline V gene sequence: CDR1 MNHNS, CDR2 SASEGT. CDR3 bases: TGTGCCAGCAGTGAAGTACAGAGCTACAATGAGCAGTTCTTC. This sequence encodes CASSEVQSYNEQFF.

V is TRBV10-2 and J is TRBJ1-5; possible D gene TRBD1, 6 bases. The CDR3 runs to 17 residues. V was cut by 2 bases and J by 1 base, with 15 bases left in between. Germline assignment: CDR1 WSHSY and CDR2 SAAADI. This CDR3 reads CASSEKWDTRSNQPQHF. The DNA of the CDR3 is TGCGCCAGCAGTGAGAAGTGGGACACCCGAAGCAATCAGCCCCAGCATTTT.

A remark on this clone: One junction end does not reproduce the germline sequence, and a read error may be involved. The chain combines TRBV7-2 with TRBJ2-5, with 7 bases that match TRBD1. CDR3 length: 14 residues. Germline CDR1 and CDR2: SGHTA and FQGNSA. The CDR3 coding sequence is TGTGCCAGCAGCTTTCCGGACAGGCAAGGGACCCAGTACTTC. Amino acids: CASSFPDRQGTQYF.

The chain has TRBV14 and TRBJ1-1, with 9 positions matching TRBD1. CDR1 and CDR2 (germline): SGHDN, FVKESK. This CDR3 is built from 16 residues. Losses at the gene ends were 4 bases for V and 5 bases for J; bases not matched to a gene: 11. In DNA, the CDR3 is TGTGCCAGCAGCCCCGGGACAGGGCGGTTTGGGACTGAAGCTTTCTTT. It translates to CASSPGTGRFGTEAFF.

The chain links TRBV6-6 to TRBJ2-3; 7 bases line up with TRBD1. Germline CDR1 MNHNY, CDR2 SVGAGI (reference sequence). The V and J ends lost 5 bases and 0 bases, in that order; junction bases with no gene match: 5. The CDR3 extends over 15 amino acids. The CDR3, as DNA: TGTGCCAGCAGTCTACAGGGGTCTAGCACAGATACGCAGTATTTT. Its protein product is CASSLQGSSTDTQYF.